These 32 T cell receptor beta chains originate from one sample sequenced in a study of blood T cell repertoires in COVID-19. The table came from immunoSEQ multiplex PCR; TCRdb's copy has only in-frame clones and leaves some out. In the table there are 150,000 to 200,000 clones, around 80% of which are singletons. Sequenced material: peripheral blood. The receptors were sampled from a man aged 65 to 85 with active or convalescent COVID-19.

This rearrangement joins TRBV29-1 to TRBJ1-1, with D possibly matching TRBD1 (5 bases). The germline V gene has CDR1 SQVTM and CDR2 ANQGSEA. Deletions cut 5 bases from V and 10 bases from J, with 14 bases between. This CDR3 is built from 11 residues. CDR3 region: CSVIRGTGAFF. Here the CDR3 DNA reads TGCAGCGTTATTAGGGGTACGGGAGCTTTCTTT. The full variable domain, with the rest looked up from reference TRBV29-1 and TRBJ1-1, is SAVISQKPSRDICQRGTSLTIQCQVDSQVTMMFWYRQQPGQSLTLIATANQGSEATYESGFVIDKFPISRPNLTFSTLTVSNMSPEDSSIYLCSVIRGTGAFFGQGTRLTVV.

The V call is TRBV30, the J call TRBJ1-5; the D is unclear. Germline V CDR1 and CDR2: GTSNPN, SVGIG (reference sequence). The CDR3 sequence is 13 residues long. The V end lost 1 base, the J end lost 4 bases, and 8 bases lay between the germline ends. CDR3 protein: CAWSGAPNQPQHF. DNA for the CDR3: TGTGCCTGGAGTGGGGCCCCGAATCAGCCCCAGCATTTT.

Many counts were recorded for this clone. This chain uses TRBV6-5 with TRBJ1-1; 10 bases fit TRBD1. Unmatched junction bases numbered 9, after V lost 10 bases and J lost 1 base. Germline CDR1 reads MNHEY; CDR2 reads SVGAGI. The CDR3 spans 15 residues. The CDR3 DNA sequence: TGTGCCACCTTGCCGGGACAGGGGCAGAACACTGAAGCTTTCTTT. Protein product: CATLPGQGQNTEAFF.

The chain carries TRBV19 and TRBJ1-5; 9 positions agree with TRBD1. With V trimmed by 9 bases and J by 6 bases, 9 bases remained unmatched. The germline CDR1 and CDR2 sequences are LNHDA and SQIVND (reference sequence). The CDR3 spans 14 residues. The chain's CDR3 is CASQTTGGGQPQHF. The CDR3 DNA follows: TGTGCCAGCCAAACTACAGGGGGCGGTCAGCCCCAGCATTTT.

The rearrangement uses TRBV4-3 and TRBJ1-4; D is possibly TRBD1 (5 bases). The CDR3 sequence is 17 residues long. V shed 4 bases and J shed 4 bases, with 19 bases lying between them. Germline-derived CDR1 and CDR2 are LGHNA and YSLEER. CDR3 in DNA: TGCGCCAGCAGCCTCGGGGGTTTCGGGAACGATAATGAAAAACTGTTTTTT. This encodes CASSLGGFGNDNEKLFF.

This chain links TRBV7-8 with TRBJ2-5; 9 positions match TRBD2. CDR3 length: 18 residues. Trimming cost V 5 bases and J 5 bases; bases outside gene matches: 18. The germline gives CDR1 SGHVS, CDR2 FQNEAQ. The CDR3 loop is CASSPPIRVAGAGETQYF. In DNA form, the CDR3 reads TGTGCCAGCAGCCCCCCCATACGAGTAGCGGGGGCGGGGGAGACCCAGTACTTC.

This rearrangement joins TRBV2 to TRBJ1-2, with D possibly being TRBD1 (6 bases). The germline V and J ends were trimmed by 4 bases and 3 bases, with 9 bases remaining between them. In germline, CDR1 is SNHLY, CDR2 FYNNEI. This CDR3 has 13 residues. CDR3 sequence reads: CASSAGVDYGYTF. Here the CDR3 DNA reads TGTGCCAGCAGTGCAGGGGTCGACTATGGCTACACCTTC.

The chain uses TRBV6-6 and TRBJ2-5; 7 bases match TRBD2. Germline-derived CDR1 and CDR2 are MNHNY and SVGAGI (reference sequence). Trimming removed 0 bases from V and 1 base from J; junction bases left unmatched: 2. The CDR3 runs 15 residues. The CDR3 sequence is CASSYSLAAQETQYF. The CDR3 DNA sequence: TGTGCCAGCAGTTACTCCCTAGCGGCCCAAGAGACCCAGTACTTC.

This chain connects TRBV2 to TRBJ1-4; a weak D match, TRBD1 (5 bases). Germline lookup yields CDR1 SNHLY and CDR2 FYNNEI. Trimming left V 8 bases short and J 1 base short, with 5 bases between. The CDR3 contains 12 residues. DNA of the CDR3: TGTGCCAGCCAGGGAACTAATGAAAAACTGTTTTTT. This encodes CASQGTNEKLFF.

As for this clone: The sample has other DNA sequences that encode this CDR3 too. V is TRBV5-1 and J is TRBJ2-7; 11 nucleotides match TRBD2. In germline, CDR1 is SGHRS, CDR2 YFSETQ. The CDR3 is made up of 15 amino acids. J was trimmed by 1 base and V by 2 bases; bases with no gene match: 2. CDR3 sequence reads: CASSLGTSGSYEQYF. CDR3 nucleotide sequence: TGCGCCAGCAGCTTAGGGACTAGCGGATCCTACGAGCAGTACTTC.

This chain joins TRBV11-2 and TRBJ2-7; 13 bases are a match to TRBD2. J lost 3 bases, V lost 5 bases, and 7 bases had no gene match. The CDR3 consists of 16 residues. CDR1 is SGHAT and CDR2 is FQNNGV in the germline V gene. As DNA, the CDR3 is TGTGCCAGCAGCCCCGGACTAGCGGGGGTGGACTACGAGCAGTACTTC. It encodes CASSPGLAGVDYEQYF.

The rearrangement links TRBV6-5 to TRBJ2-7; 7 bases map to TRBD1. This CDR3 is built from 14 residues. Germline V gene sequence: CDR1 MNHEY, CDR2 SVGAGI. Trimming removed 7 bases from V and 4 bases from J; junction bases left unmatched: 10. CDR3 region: CASTQRDRTYEQYF. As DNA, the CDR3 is TGTGCCAGCACTCAAAGGGACAGAACTTACGAGCAGTACTTC.

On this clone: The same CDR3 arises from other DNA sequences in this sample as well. The CDR3 region has the DNA TGTGCCAGCAGCCAGTGGACAGGGGGCTACGAGCAGTACTTC. Translating it yields CASSQWTGGYEQYF. V usage is TRBV14 and J usage is TRBJ2-7, with TRBD1 matching 10 bases. This CDR3 spans 14 amino acids. V was clipped by 3 bases and J by 3 bases; unmatched bases: 2. Germline V gene lookup returns CDR1 SGHDN and CDR2 FVKESK.

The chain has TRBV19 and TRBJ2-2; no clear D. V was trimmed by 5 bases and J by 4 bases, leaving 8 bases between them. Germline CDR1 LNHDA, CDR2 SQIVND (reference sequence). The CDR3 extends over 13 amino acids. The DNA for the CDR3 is TGTGCCAGTAGTGAGGCCGGCACCGGGGAGCTGTTTTTT. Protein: CASSEAGTGELFF.

The CDR3 DNA reads TGTGCCAGCAGCCTCCGGGGAGATACGCAGTATTTT. This sequence encodes CASSLRGDTQYF. The rearrangement joins TRBV12-3 or TRBV12-4 to TRBJ2-3; D is possibly TRBD2 (5 bases). The CDR3 extends over 12 amino acids. Trimming took 6 bases from V and 5 from J, leaving 9 bases between them.

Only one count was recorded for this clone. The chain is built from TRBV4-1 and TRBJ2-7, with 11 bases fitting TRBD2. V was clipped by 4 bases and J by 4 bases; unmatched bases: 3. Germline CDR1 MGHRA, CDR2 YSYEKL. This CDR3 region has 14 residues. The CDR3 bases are TGCGCCAGCAGCCTTCGACTAGCGGGGTACGAGCAGTACTTC. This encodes CASSLRLAGYEQYF.

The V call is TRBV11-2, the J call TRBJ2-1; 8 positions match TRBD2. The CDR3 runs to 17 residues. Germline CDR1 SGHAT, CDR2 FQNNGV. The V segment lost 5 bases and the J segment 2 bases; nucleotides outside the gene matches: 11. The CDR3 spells CASSPLGGARTYNEQFF. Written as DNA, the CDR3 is TGTGCCAGCAGCCCCCTCGGGGGGGCGCGTACCTACAATGAGCAGTTCTTC.

In DNA, the CDR3 is TGTGCCAGCAGCGCCCTCTTCAGGGGGGTCGACTATGGCTACACCTTC. Translated: CASSALFRGVDYGYTF. The chain carries TRBV9 and TRBJ1-2; 7 nucleotides line up with TRBD1. The CDR3 has 16 amino acids. Losses at the gene ends were 3 bases for V and 3 bases for J; bases not matched to a gene: 11. Germline values: CDR1 SGDLS, CDR2 YYNGEE.

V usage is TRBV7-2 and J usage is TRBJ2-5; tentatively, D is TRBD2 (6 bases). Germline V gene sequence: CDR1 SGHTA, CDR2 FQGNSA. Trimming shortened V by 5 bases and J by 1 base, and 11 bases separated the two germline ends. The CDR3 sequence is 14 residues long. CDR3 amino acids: CASSPWGVQETQYF. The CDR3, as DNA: TGTGCCAGCAGCCCATGGGGGGTCCAAGAGACCCAGTACTTC.

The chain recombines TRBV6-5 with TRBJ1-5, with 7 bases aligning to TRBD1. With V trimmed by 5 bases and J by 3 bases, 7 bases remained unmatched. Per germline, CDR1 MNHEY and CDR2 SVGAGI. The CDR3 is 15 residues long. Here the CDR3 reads CASSRRTGPNQPQHF. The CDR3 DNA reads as TGTGCCAGCAGTCGTCGGACAGGCCCCAATCAGCCCCAGCATTTT.

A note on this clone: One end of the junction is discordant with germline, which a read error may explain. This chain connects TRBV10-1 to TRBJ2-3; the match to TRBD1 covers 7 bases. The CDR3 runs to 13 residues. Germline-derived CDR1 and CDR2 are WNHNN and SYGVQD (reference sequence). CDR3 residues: CASSPSGTVTQYF. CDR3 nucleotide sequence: TGCGCCAGCAGTCCTTCCGGGACAGTTACGCAGTATTTT.

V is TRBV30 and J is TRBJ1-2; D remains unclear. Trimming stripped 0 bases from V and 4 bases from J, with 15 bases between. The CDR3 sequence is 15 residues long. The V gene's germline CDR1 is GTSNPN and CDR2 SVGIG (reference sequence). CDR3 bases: TGTGCCTGGAGTGTACCCCCTCGCGGTAGCTATGGCTACACCTTC. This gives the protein CAWSVPPRGSYGYTF.

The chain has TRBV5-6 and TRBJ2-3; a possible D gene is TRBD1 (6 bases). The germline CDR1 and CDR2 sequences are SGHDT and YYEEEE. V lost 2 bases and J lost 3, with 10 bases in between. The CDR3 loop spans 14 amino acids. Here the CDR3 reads CASSFGGQTDTQYF. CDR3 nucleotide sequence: TGTGCCAGCAGCTTTGGGGGCCAGACAGATACGCAGTATTTT.

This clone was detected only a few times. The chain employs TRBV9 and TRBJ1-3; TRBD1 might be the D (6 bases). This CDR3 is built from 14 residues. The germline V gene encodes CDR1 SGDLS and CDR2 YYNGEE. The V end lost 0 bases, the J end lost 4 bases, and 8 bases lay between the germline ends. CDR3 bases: TGTGCCAGCAGCGTAGAGGACAGCGGAAACACCATATATTTT. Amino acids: CASSVEDSGNTIYF.

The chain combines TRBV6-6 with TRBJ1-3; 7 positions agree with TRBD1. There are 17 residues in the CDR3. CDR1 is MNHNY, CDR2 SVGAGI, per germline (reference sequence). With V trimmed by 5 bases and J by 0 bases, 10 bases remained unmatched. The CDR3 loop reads CASSLRIRDSSGNTIYF. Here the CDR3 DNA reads TGTGCCAGCAGTCTTAGAATACGGGACAGCTCTGGAAACACCATATATTTT.

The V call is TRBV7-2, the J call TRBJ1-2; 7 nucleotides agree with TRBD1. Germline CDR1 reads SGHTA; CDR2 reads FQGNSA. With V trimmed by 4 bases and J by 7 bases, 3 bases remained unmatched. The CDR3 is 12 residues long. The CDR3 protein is CASSSYRGGYTF. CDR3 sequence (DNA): TGTGCCAGCAGCTCCTACAGGGGTGGCTACACCTTC.

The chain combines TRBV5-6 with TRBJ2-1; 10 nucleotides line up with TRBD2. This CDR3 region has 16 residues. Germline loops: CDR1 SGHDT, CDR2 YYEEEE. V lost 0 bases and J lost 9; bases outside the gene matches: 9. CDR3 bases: TGTGCCAGCAGCTTGGCAGCTAGCGGGAGCGGGGGTGAGCAGTTCTTC. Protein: CASSLAASGSGGEQFF.

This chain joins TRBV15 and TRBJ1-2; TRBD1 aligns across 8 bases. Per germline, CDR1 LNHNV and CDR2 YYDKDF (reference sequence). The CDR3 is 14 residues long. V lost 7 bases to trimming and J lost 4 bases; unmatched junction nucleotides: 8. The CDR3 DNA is TGTGCCACCACCCGGGACAGGTCAGGCTATGGCTACACCTTC. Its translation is CATTRDRSGYGYTF. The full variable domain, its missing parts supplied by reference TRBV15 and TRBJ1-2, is DAMVIQNPRYQVTQFGKPVTLSCSQTLNHNVMYWYQQKSSQAPKLLFHYYDKDFNNEADTPDNFQSRRPNTSFCFLDIRSPGLGDTAMYLCATTRDRSGYGYTFGSGTRLTVV.

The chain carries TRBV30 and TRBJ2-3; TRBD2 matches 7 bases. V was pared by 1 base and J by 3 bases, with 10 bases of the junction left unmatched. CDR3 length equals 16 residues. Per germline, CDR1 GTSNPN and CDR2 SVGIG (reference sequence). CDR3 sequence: CAWSAPASGTTDTQYF. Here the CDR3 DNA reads TGTGCCTGGAGTGCCCCCGCTAGCGGAACTACAGATACGCAGTATTTT.

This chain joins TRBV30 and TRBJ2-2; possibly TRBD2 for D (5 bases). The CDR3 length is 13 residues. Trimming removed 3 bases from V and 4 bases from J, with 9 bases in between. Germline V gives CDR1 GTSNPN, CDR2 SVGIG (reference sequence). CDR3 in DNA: TGTGCCTGGAGCGCAAGCGGCACCGGGGAGCTGTTTTTT. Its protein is CAWSASGTGELFF.

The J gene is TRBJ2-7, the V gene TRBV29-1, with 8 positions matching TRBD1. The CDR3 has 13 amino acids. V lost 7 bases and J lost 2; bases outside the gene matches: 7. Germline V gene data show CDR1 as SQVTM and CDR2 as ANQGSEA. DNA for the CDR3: TGCAGCGGAGGTGGGACAGGACCCTACGAGCAGTACTTC. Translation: CSGGGTGPYEQYF.

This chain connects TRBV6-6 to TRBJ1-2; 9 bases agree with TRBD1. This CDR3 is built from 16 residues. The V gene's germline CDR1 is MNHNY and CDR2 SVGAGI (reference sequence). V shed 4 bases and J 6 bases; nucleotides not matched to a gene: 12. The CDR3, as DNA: TGTGCCAGCAGTTCCGAAGGACAGGGGCGGAAAAATGGCTACACCTTC. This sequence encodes CASSSEGQGRKNGYTF.